The 23 T cell receptor beta chains reported below all come from one sample, sequenced in a study of regulatory and conventional T cells in RAG deficiency. Genomic DNA came from blood regulatory T cells gated CD4+ CD25-high CD127-low. Clones were sequenced by immunoSEQ multiplex PCR, and TCRdb holds only the in-frame ones, with some missing. Among tens of thousands of clones listed, about nine tenths were seen once. These records were also assigned to another study, of regulatory T cells. This second study says: The PCR used 52 TRBV and 13 TRBJ primers.

Source material: Tregs sorted from blood. All receptors come from a human donor in good health.

This rearrangement joins TRBV5-1 to TRBJ2-5, with D perhaps TRBD1 (5 bases). CDR1 SGHRS and CDR2 YFSETQ come from the germline V gene. V gave up 3 bases and J gave up 1 base, with 7 bases separating them. The CDR3 runs to 13 residues. For the CDR3, the DNA is TGCGCCAGCAGCTACAGGATCCAAGAGACCCAGTACTTC. As protein: CASSYRIQETQYF.

The chain is built from TRBV19 and TRBJ1-2; D is unclear. The germline V gene has CDR1 LNHDA and CDR2 SQIVND (reference sequence). CDR3 length: 14 amino acids. Trimming cost V 3 bases and J 7 bases, with 15 bases left between them. The CDR3: CASSILQGGPGYTF. In DNA, the CDR3 is TGTGCCAGTAGTATCCTCCAAGGCGGGCCTGGCTACACCTTC.

The chain joins TRBV6-5 to TRBJ1-2, with 7 positions matching TRBD1. The V gene end was trimmed by 4 bases and the J gene end by 2 bases; junction bases not matched to a gene: 4. The length of the CDR3 is 14 residues. CDR1 is MNHEY and CDR2 is SVGAGI in the germline V gene. CDR3 nucleotides: TGTGCCAGCAGTTTGGCCAGGGGGAACTATGGCTACACCTTC. Its protein is CASSLARGNYGYTF.

The chain couples TRBV6-1 to TRBJ1-1; D not certain. The CDR3 loop spans 13 amino acids. V lost 7 bases and J 5 bases, leaving 14 bases between the germline ends. Looked up from germline, CDR1 is MNHNS and CDR2 is SASEGT. CDR3 sequence (DNA): TGTGCCAGCAATGGGGTCGGAAAAACTGAAGCTTTCTTT. It yields the protein CASNGVGKTEAFF.

The chain is built from TRBV5-4 and TRBJ1-2, with D possibly being TRBD1 (5 bases). The length of the CDR3 is 16 residues. V lost 3 bases to trimming and J lost 2 bases, with 17 bases between them. From germline, CDR1 is SGHNT and CDR2 YYREEE (reference sequence). CDR3 sequence: CASSSTSRAGNYGYTF. CDR3 sequence (DNA): TGTGCCAGCAGCTCCACATCCCGGGCAGGGAACTATGGCTACACCTTC.

This clone was counted a single time. The chain recombines TRBV5-5 with TRBJ2-2, with D uncertain. V dropped 1 base and J dropped 0 bases, with 7 bases sitting between them. Germline V gene lookup returns CDR1 SGHKS and CDR2 YYEKEE (reference sequence). The CDR3 is 15 amino acids. CDR3 coding DNA: TGTGCCAGCAGCTTGTCCCCAACGAACACCGGGGAGCTGTTTTTT. Translating gives CASSLSPTNTGELFF.

The chain carries TRBV7-6 and TRBJ2-1; D possibly matches TRBD1 or TRBD2 (5 bases each). The CDR3 extends over 13 amino acids. Germline V gene lookup returns CDR1 SGHVS and CDR2 FNYEAQ. V was clipped by 8 bases and J by 3 bases, with 11 bases between them. The CDR3 DNA reads as TGTGCCAGCGGGGGACCGAACTACAATGAGCAGTTCTTC. Encoded protein: CASGGPNYNEQFF.

The V call is TRBV5-6, the J call TRBJ2-5; TRBD2 matches at 7 bases. The CDR3 loop spans 16 amino acids. V was clipped by 1 base and J by 5 bases; unmatched bases: 11. Germline V gene data show CDR1 as SGHDT and CDR2 as YYEEEE. CDR3 protein: CASSLLAGDRFETQYF. The CDR3 DNA reads TGTGCCAGCAGCTTGTTGGCGGGGGATAGGTTTGAGACCCAGTACTTC.

This clone was detected once. This chain joins TRBV18 and TRBJ2-7; 8 nucleotides match TRBD2. The V gene's germline CDR1 is KGHSH and CDR2 LQKENI. Unmatched junction bases numbered 16, after V lost 2 bases and J lost 4 bases. This CDR3 comprises 18 residues. CDR3 DNA: TGTGCCAGCTCACCAAGGGTTAGCGGGGAAGTCAAATCTTACGAGCAGTACTTC. This sequence encodes CASSPRVSGEVKSYEQYF.

The chain employs TRBV6-1 and TRBJ1-4; D is unclear. The CDR3 runs 12 residues. V was shortened by 2 bases and J by 4 bases, with 2 bases between the two germline ends. The germline CDR1 and CDR2 sequences are MNHNS and SASEGT. Here the CDR3 DNA reads TGTGCCAGCAGTGAACGTAATGAAAAACTGTTTTTT. Protein sequence: CASSERNEKLFF.

The genes are TRBV19 and TRBJ2-5; the match to TRBD2 covers 10 bases. Unmatched junction bases numbered 20, after V lost 8 bases and J lost 5 bases. CDR1 and CDR2 (germline): LNHDA, SQIVND (reference sequence). There are 18 residues in the CDR3. The CDR3 region has the DNA TGTGCCAGTTCCCCCCAGTTAGCGGGGGGCTACCGCACGGAGACCCAGTACTTC. Translation: CASSPQLAGGYRTETQYF. The variable domain in full, completed from reference TRBV19 and TRBJ2-5, reads DGGITQSPKYLFRKEGQNVTLSCEQNLNHDAMYWYRQDPGQGLRLIYYSQIVNDFQKGDIAEGYSVSREKKESFPLTVTSAQKNPTAFYLCASSPQLAGGYRTETQYFGPGTRLLVL.

This clone was counted a single time. The chain employs TRBV10-3 and TRBJ2-2, with 12 nucleotides matching TRBD2. This CDR3 has 17 amino acids. Unmatched junction bases numbered 3, after V lost 0 bases and J lost 4 bases. The germline gives CDR1 ENHRY, CDR2 SYGVKD. CDR3 DNA sequence: TGTGCCATCAGTGAGTCTCTAGCGGGGGGGCCCACCGGGGAGCTGTTTTTT. It is translated as CAISESLAGGPTGELFF.

The chain is built from TRBV5-1 and TRBJ2-7; 9 nucleotides agree with TRBD1. With 7 bases clipped from V and 0 bases from J, the junction kept 5 bases outside the gene matches. Germline V gene lookup returns CDR1 SGHRS and CDR2 YFSETQ. The CDR3 sequence is 14 residues long. CDR3 sequence (DNA): TGCGCCAGCGGGGGGACAGGGACCTCCTACGAGCAGTACTTC. Translated: CASGGTGTSYEQYF.

This clone was observed a handful of times. This chain connects TRBV14 to TRBJ2-1, with 8 positions matching TRBD2. The trim removed 0 bases at V and 2 bases at J, leaving 9 bases unmatched. Germline CDR1 and CDR2: SGHDN and FVKESK. The CDR3 runs to 18 residues. CDR3 DNA: TGTGCCAGCAGCCAAGAAGGAACAGCGGGGGACCCCTACAATGAGCAGTTCTTC. Its protein product is CASSQEGTAGDPYNEQFF.

The chain links TRBV7-3 to TRBJ2-3, with 7 bases aligning to TRBD2. There are 16 residues in the CDR3. J gave up 3 bases and V 5 bases, and 11 bases lay outside the gene matches. From germline, CDR1 is SGHTA and CDR2 FQGTGA. CDR3 in DNA: TGTGCCAGCAGCCTACGACCGGGACTATTGACAGATACGCAGTATTTT. Translating gives CASSLRPGLLTDTQYF.

This clone was counted a single time. V usage is TRBV11-2 and J usage is TRBJ2-7; no definite D call. The V end lost 3 bases, the J end lost 3 bases, and 9 bases lay between the germline ends. This CDR3 contains 13 residues. In germline, CDR1 is SGHAT, CDR2 FQNNGV. In DNA, the CDR3 is TGTGCCAGCAGCTTGACGAAATTCTACGAGCAGTACTTC. Its protein is CASSLTKFYEQYF.

This rearrangement joins TRBV2 to TRBJ1-2, with D uncertain. CDR1 and CDR2 (germline): SNHLY, FYNNEI. Deletions cut 3 bases from V and 6 bases from J, with 11 bases between. The CDR3 covers 13 residues. The CDR3 region is CASSDRRDHGYTF. The CDR3 DNA is TGTGCCAGCAGTGATCGGAGGGATCATGGCTACACCTTC.

The chain combines TRBV18 with TRBJ1-6; D not resolved. The CDR3 contains 13 residues. The germline V gene has CDR1 KGHSH and CDR2 LQKENI. Trimming removed 5 bases from V and 8 bases from J, with 10 bases in between. CDR3 sequence: CASSANIDSPLHF. The CDR3 DNA sequence: TGTGCCAGCTCAGCTAACATCGATTCACCCCTCCACTTT.

CDR3 sequence (DNA): TGTGCCAGCAGCGCAGATTATACCGGGGAGCTGTTTTTT. This translates into CASSADYTGELFF. The genes are TRBV9 and TRBJ2-2; no clear D. Trimming pared 3 bases from V and 5 bases from J, leaving 8 bases between. Germline CDR1 is SGDLS and CDR2 is YYNGEE. This CDR3 contains 13 residues.

The chain employs TRBV5-6 and TRBJ1-2; tentative D call: TRBD1 (6 bases). CDR3 length: 12 amino acids. V lost 4 bases and J lost 14, with 18 bases in between. Germline assignment: CDR1 SGHDT and CDR2 YYEEEE. The DNA of the CDR3 is TGTGCCAGCAGCGGGGGCCCGGGACCTCGGACCTTC. Its protein is CASSGGPGPRTF.

The genes are TRBV7-9 and TRBJ2-5; D is ambiguous. The CDR3 spans 16 residues. V lost 2 bases, J lost 0 bases, and 13 bases lay in between. Germline V gene sequence: CDR1 SEHNR, CDR2 FQNEAQ (reference sequence). CDR3 nucleotide sequence: TGTGCCAGCAGCTTATTGAGGACCGCGTACCAAGAGACCCAGTACTTC. This sequence encodes CASSLLRTAYQETQYF. The full variable domain, completed using reference TRBV7-9 and TRBJ2-5, is DTGVSQNPRHKITKRGQNVTFRCDPISEHNRLYWYRQTLGQGPEFLTYFQNEAQLEKSRLLSDRFSAERPKGSFSTLEIQRTEQGDSAMYLCASSLLRTAYQETQYFGPGTRLLVL.

The V and J genes are TRBV5-5 and TRBJ1-6; 8 nucleotides match TRBD1. The V gene's germline CDR1 is SGHKS and CDR2 YYEKEE (reference sequence). After removal of 3 bases from V and 10 bases from J, the junction contained 9 bases not matched to a gene. The CDR3 runs 15 residues. CDR3 DNA: TGTGCCAGCAGCTCTCCCGGGACAGGAGGATCACCCCTCCACTTT. This encodes CASSSPGTGGSPLHF.

The gene calls are TRBV2 and TRBJ2-2; D might be TRBD2 (7 bases). The V and J ends lost 7 bases and 7 bases respectively, with 25 bases between them. This CDR3 has 17 residues. Germline V gene sequence: CDR1 SNHLY, CDR2 FYNNEI. The CDR3 region is CASTRLLAGAQGGELFF. In DNA, the CDR3 is TGTGCCAGCACCCGTTTATTGGCGGGGGCCCAGGGCGGGGAGCTGTTTTTT.